This is a list of T cell receptor beta chains from one sample in a study of cytomegalovirus exposure and HLA in healthy donors. TCRdb's copy holds only in-frame clones and misses some; the assay was immunoSEQ multiplex PCR. The data contain 71,000 or so clones, around 94% of them seen just once; the ten biggest clones take up approximately 3.4%. The sequenced sample consisted of PBMCs. These receptors originate from a woman between 18 and 29 years old in good health and CMV-seropositive. Each CDR3 is given with its conserved first and last residue. A D gene is named only where the DNA matches it firmly. Expanded clones get a size class; other rows say once, few or many, or leave the size out.

d_gene: .
j_gene: TRBJ1-2
abundance: once
v_gene: TRBV10-3
CDR3aa: CAISGQGKAYGYTF
CDR3nt: TGTGCCATCAGTGGTCAGGGGAAGGCCTATGGCTACACCTTC

d_gene: TRBD1
j_gene: TRBJ2-7
abundance: .
v_gene: TRBV4-2
CDR3aa: CASSPGQGAYEQYF
CDR3nt: TGTGCCAGCAGCCCTGGACAGGGGGCCTACGAGCAGTACTTC

d_gene: TRBD2
j_gene: TRBJ2-1
abundance: .
v_gene: TRBV5-1
CDR3aa: CASSLAASGTNEQFF
CDR3nt: TGCGCCAGCAGCTTGGCCGCTAGCGGGACCAATGAGCAGTTCTTC

d_gene: .
j_gene: TRBJ2-7
abundance: .
v_gene: TRBV15
CDR3aa: CATSRDQGNYEQYF
CDR3nt: TGTGCCACCAGCAGAGACCAGGGGAACTACGAGCAGTACTTC

d_gene: TRBD1
j_gene: TRBJ1-6
abundance: .
v_gene: TRBV15
CDR3aa: CATSMTGYNSPLHF
CDR3nt: TGTGCCACCAGCATGACAGGGTATAATTCACCCCTCCACTTT

d_gene: .
j_gene: TRBJ1-1
abundance: .
v_gene: TRBV5-1
CDR3aa: CASRDLGRGNTEAFF
CDR3nt: TGCGCCAGCAGGGATTTAGGGCGGGGGAACACTGAAGCTTTCTTT

d_gene: .
j_gene: TRBJ2-2
abundance: .
v_gene: TRBV4-3
CDR3aa: CASSQDVGRGAGELFF
CDR3nt: TGCGCCAGCAGCCAAGATGTAGGCAGGGGTGCCGGGGAGCTGTTTTTT

d_gene: .
j_gene: TRBJ1-5
abundance: .
v_gene: TRBV15
CDR3aa: CATSRGGGSQPQHF
CDR3nt: TGTGCCACCAGCAGAGGGGGGGGGAGTCAGCCCCAGCATTTT

d_gene: TRBD1
j_gene: TRBJ2-5
abundance: .
v_gene: TRBV5-3
CDR3aa: CARSSFRTGQVVETQYF
CDR3nt: TGTGCCAGAAGCTCCTTTCGAACGGGACAGGTTGTGGAGACCCAGTACTTC

d_gene: .
j_gene: TRBJ1-5
abundance: .
v_gene: TRBV7-9
CDR3aa: CASSLSGNSNQPQHF
CDR3nt: TGTGCCAGCAGCTTGTCCGGGAATAGCAATCAGCCCCAGCATTTT

d_gene: TRBD2
j_gene: TRBJ2-3
abundance: .
v_gene: TRBV11-3
CDR3aa: CASSLVAGGSTDTQYF
CDR3nt: TGTGCCAGCAGCTTAGTAGCGGGAGGGAGCACAGATACGCAGTATTTT

d_gene: TRBD2
j_gene: TRBJ2-1
abundance: .
v_gene: TRBV6-6
CDR3aa: CAGGGPGNEQFF
CDR3nt: TGTGCCGGGGGAGGGCCGGGCAATGAGCAGTTCTTC

d_gene: .
j_gene: TRBJ2-1
abundance: .
v_gene: TRBV6-5
CDR3aa: CASSYAEDNYNEQFF
CDR3nt: TGTGCCAGCAGTTACGCAGAAGATAACTACAATGAGCAGTTCTTC

d_gene: .
j_gene: TRBJ2-5
abundance: .
v_gene: TRBV7-2
CDR3aa: CASSLGVFQYF
CDR3nt: TGTGCCAGCAGCTTAGGAGTGTTCCAGTACTTC

d_gene: .
j_gene: TRBJ2-7
abundance: .
v_gene: TRBV11-2
CDR3aa: CASSPRHGTPGHEQYF
CDR3nt: TGTGCCAGCAGCCCGAGACACGGGACTCCAGGTCACGAGCAGTACTTC

d_gene: TRBD1
j_gene: TRBJ2-2
abundance: .
v_gene: TRBV30
CDR3aa: CAWTGTGGPLDGELFF
CDR3nt: TGTGCCTGGACCGGGACAGGGGGTCCCCTAGACGGGGAGCTGTTTTTT

d_gene: .
j_gene: TRBJ1-6
abundance: .
v_gene: TRBV7-9
CDR3aa: CASSAASGTYSPLHF
CDR3nt: TGTGCCAGCAGTGCCGCATCGGGAACATATTCACCCCTCCACTTT

d_gene: .
j_gene: TRBJ2-7
abundance: .
v_gene: TRBV30
CDR3aa: CAWSESSYYEQYF
CDR3nt: TGTGCCTGGTCCGAATCCAGTTACTACGAGCAGTACTTC

d_gene: .
j_gene: TRBJ2-6
abundance: .
v_gene: TRBV4-3
CDR3aa: CASSQVWGDEFSVLTF
CDR3nt: TGCGCCAGCAGCCAAGTTTGGGGGGATGAGTTCAGCGTCCTGACTTTC

d_gene: .
j_gene: TRBJ2-5
abundance: .
v_gene: TRBV28
CDR3aa: CASRARRGQETQYF
CDR3nt: TGTGCCAGCAGAGCCCGACGGGGACAAGAGACCCAGTACTTC

d_gene: .
j_gene: TRBJ2-7
abundance: .
v_gene: TRBV9
CDR3aa: CASSVAGGGTGVHEQYF
CDR3nt: TGTGCCAGCAGCGTAGCGGGGGGCGGGACAGGTGTCCACGAGCAGTACTTC

d_gene: .
j_gene: TRBJ1-5
abundance: .
v_gene: TRBV28
CDR3aa: CASHTAAGDNQPQHF
CDR3nt: TGTGCCAGCCATACGGCGGCAGGGGACAATCAGCCCCAGCATTTT

d_gene: TRBD2
j_gene: TRBJ2-5
abundance: .
v_gene: TRBV29-1
CDR3aa: CSAAGTRGQETQYF
CDR3nt: TGCAGCGCCGCCGGGACTAGGGGACAAGAGACCCAGTACTTC

d_gene: TRBD1
j_gene: TRBJ1-1
abundance: .
v_gene: TRBV5-1
CDR3aa: CASSLWTGMNTEAFF
CDR3nt: TGCGCCAGCAGCTTGTGGACAGGGATGAACACTGAAGCTTTCTTT

d_gene: .
j_gene: TRBJ1-1
abundance: .
v_gene: TRBV11-3
CDR3aa: CASSYLVETEAFF
CDR3nt: TGTGCCAGCAGTTACCTCGTGGAGACTGAAGCTTTCTTT

d_gene: .
j_gene: TRBJ2-3
abundance: .
v_gene: TRBV6-5
CDR3aa: CASSYLGSLGTDTQYF
CDR3nt: TGTGCCAGCAGCTACCTCGGGAGTTTGGGCACAGATACGCAGTATTTT

d_gene: TRBD2
j_gene: TRBJ2-5
abundance: .
v_gene: TRBV28
CDR3aa: CASRYAGLADLTTQYF
CDR3nt: TGTGCCAGCAGGTATGCGGGACTAGCGGACTTAACGACCCAGTACTTC

d_gene: TRBD2
j_gene: TRBJ2-5
abundance: .
v_gene: TRBV5-1
CDR3aa: CASSSTSGQETQYF
CDR3nt: TGCGCCAGCAGCTCCACTAGCGGGCAAGAGACCCAGTACTTC

d_gene: .
j_gene: TRBJ2-1
abundance: .
v_gene: TRBV7-7
CDR3aa: CASSLSRPGGEQFF
CDR3nt: TGTGCCAGCAGCTTATCCAGGCCCGGGGGTGAGCAGTTCTTC

d_gene: .
j_gene: TRBJ2-1
abundance: .
v_gene: TRBV28
CDR3aa: CASRYGGLDEQFF
CDR3nt: TGTGCCAGCAGATACGGGGGGCTGGATGAGCAGTTCTTC

d_gene: .
j_gene: TRBJ1-5
abundance: .
v_gene: TRBV15
CDR3aa: CATSSLNQPQHF
CDR3nt: TGTGCCACCAGCAGCCTAAATCAGCCCCAGCATTTT

d_gene: .
j_gene: TRBJ2-7
abundance: .
v_gene: TRBV29-1
CDR3aa: CSVESPGIGEQYF
CDR3nt: TGCAGCGTTGAGAGCCCCGGGATAGGAGAGCAGTACTTC

d_gene: .
j_gene: TRBJ2-1
abundance: .
v_gene: TRBV7-9
CDR3aa: CASSSQVGSYNEQFF
CDR3nt: TGTGCCAGCAGCTCCCAGGTGGGCTCCTACAATGAGCAGTTCTTC

d_gene: TRBD2
j_gene: TRBJ2-1
abundance: .
v_gene: TRBV7-9
CDR3aa: CASSFLGGGQFF
CDR3nt: TGTGCCAGCAGCTTTCTCGGGGGGGGCCAGTTCTTC

d_gene: .
j_gene: TRBJ1-1
abundance: .
v_gene: TRBV6-6
CDR3aa: CASSLQRANTEAFF
CDR3nt: TGTGCCAGCAGTTTACAGCGGGCGAACACTGAAGCTTTCTTT

d_gene: TRBD1
j_gene: TRBJ1-1
abundance: .
v_gene: TRBV7-9
CDR3aa: CASSSPQGTANTEAFF
CDR3nt: TGTGCCAGCAGTTCACCACAAGGGACAGCGAACACTGAAGCTTTCTTT

d_gene: TRBD2
j_gene: TRBJ2-3
abundance: .
v_gene: TRBV5-6
CDR3aa: CASSPGWRGYSSTDTQYF
CDR3nt: TGTGCCAGCAGCCCGGGGTGGCGGGGGTACAGTAGCACAGATACGCAGTATTTT

d_gene: .
j_gene: TRBJ2-6
abundance: .
v_gene: TRBV15
CDR3aa: CATSPRSSGANVLTF
CDR3nt: TGTGCCACCAGCCCCAGAAGCTCTGGGGCCAACGTCCTGACTTTC

d_gene: TRBD1
j_gene: TRBJ2-3
abundance: .
v_gene: TRBV2
CDR3aa: CASRWTGGTDTQYF
CDR3nt: TGTGCCAGCAGATGGACAGGCGGGACAGATACGCAGTATTTT

d_gene: .
j_gene: TRBJ1-2
abundance: .
v_gene: TRBV7-7
CDR3aa: CASSPPQGQSNYGYTF
CDR3nt: TGTGCCAGCAGCCCCCCACAGGGCCAGTCTAACTATGGCTACACCTTC

d_gene: TRBD1
j_gene: TRBJ2-1
abundance: .
v_gene: TRBV28
CDR3aa: CASRYQGDEQFF
CDR3nt: TGTGCCAGCAGGTACCAGGGGGATGAGCAGTTCTTC

d_gene: .
j_gene: TRBJ2-1
abundance: medium-sized
v_gene: TRBV6-1
CDR3aa: CASSGVRDSSYNEQFF
CDR3nt: TGTGCCAGCAGTGGAGTCCGGGATAGCTCCTACAATGAGCAGTTCTTC

d_gene: .
j_gene: TRBJ1-1
abundance: .
v_gene: TRBV6-1
CDR3aa: CASSETGFTEAFF
CDR3nt: TGTGCCAGCAGTGAAACAGGGTTCACTGAAGCTTTCTTT

d_gene: TRBD1
j_gene: TRBJ1-4
abundance: .
v_gene: TRBV4-3
CDR3aa: CASSQGQGQGEKLFF
CDR3nt: TGCGCCAGCAGCCAAGGACAGGGTCAAGGCGAAAAACTGTTTTTT

d_gene: .
j_gene: TRBJ1-1
abundance: .
v_gene: TRBV5-6
CDR3aa: CATHTENTEAFF
CDR3nt: TGTGCCACCCACACAGAGAACACTGAAGCTTTCTTT

d_gene: TRBD1
j_gene: TRBJ2-7
abundance: .
v_gene: TRBV6-1
CDR3aa: CASSELGGLAYEQYF
CDR3nt: TGTGCCAGCAGTGAATTAGGGGGCTTAGCCTACGAGCAGTACTTC

d_gene: TRBD2
j_gene: TRBJ2-5
abundance: .
v_gene: TRBV7-2
CDR3aa: CASSLLRTSGVQETQYF
CDR3nt: TGTGCCAGCAGCTTATTGAGAACTAGCGGGGTCCAAGAGACCCAGTACTTC

d_gene: .
j_gene: TRBJ2-5
abundance: .
v_gene: TRBV7-3
CDR3aa: CASSLGLGGGETQYF
CDR3nt: TGTGCCAGCAGCTTAGGACTAGGAGGGGGAGAGACCCAGTACTTC

d_gene: TRBD2
j_gene: TRBJ2-7
abundance: .
v_gene: TRBV5-6
CDR3aa: CASSIVWGGEQYF
CDR3nt: TGTGCCAGCAGCATCGTCTGGGGGGGCGAGCAGTACTTC

d_gene: TRBD2
j_gene: TRBJ2-5
abundance: few
v_gene: TRBV7-9
CDR3aa: CASSPGTSGILQETQYF
CDR3nt: TGTGCCAGCAGCCCCGGGACTAGCGGAATCCTCCAAGAGACCCAGTACTTC

d_gene: TRBD1
j_gene: TRBJ1-2
abundance: .
v_gene: TRBV6-6
CDR3aa: CASSYSTAGQFYGYTF
CDR3nt: TGTGCCAGCAGTTACTCGACCGCGGGACAGTTCTATGGCTACACCTTC

d_gene: .
j_gene: TRBJ2-1
abundance: .
v_gene: TRBV7-3
CDR3aa: CASSLPGHVNEQFF
CDR3nt: TGTGCCAGCAGCTTACCGGGACATGTCAATGAGCAGTTCTTC

d_gene: TRBD2
j_gene: TRBJ2-1
abundance: .
v_gene: TRBV11-2
CDR3aa: CASSEGLADEQFF
CDR3nt: TGTGCCAGCAGCGAAGGACTAGCCGATGAGCAGTTCTTC

d_gene: .
j_gene: TRBJ1-5
abundance: .
v_gene: TRBV4-1
CDR3aa: CASSTGDSNQPQHF
CDR3nt: TGCGCCAGCTCCACAGGTGATAGCAATCAGCCCCAGCATTTT